This T cell receptor beta chain came from a study of cytomegalovirus exposure and HLA in healthy donors. This CDR3 comprises 15 residues. Germline V gene data show CDR1 as SGHRS and CDR2 as YFSETQ. V gave up 3 bases and J gave up 10 bases; unmatched junction bases: 13. The PCR ran on 60 Vbeta and 13 Jbeta primers. Clones were sequenced by immunoSEQ multiplex PCR, and TCRdb holds only the in-frame ones, with some missing. The table records some 150,000 clones, around 80% of them present only once. The specimen sequenced was PBMCs. This sequence originates from a woman aged 25 to 39 in good health and CMV-seropositive. The V gene is TRBV5-1, the J gene TRBJ2-1; 7 bases fit TRBD2. The CDR3 region has the DNA TGCGCCAGCAGCTCGATAGGTCCCGGGGGGTGGGAGCAGTTCTTC. It translates to CASSSIGPGGWEQFF. The full variable domain, rest sourced from reference TRBV5-1 and TRBJ2-1, is KAGVTQTPRYLIKTRGQQVTLSCSPISGHRSVSWYQQTPGQGLQFLFEYFSETQRNKGNFPGRFSGRQFSNSRSEMNVSTLELGDSALYLCASSSIGPGGWEQFFGPGTRLTVL.